What follows are 21 T cell receptor beta chains derived from one specimen sequenced in a study of vaccination effects on CD4 cells after COVID-19. Subsequent to approximately 11 days of culture, CD4+ T cells were isolated. The antigens these receptors bind are not known. Libraries were prepared by immunoSEQ multiplex PCR; TCRdb keeps only in-frame clonotypes and omits some of them. Seen here are around 40,000 clones, around 63% observed once, and the top ten hold around 3.8%. The sequences come from CD4+ T cells from PBMCs cultured without peptide, collected before COVID-19 vaccination. The receptors originated from a human donor who received a COVID-19 vaccine.

There are a few counts of this clone. This chain connects TRBV3-1 (or the pseudogene TRBV3-2) to TRBJ2-1; the match to TRBD2 covers 11 bases. Germline values: CDR1 LGHDT, CDR2 YNNKEL (reference sequence). V shed 4 bases, J shed 10 bases, and the junction held 21 bases outside the gene matches. The CDR3 covers 19 residues. The CDR3 region is CASSRRPPVLAGALGEQFF. As DNA, the CDR3 is TGTGCCAGCAGCCGGAGGCCTCCGGTACTAGCGGGAGCTTTGGGAGAGCAGTTCTTC.

This sequence joins TRBV30 and TRBJ1-1; weak D call: TRBD1 (6 bases). In germline, CDR1 is GTSNPN, CDR2 SVGIG (reference sequence). This CDR3 comprises 13 residues. Trimming removed 2 bases from V and 4 bases from J, with 11 bases in between. The CDR3 spells CAWSIQGGTEAFF. The CDR3 DNA follows: TGTGCCTGGAGTATACAGGGAGGCACTGAAGCTTTCTTT.

The chain combines TRBV2 with TRBJ1-5; 7 positions agree with TRBD1. The CDR3 loop spans 16 amino acids. Germline loops: CDR1 SNHLY, CDR2 FYNNEI. V lost 7 bases and J lost 3; bases outside the gene matches: 12. CDR3 protein: CASITLGTADNQPQHF. In DNA form, the CDR3 reads TGTGCCAGCATAACCCTCGGGACAGCGGACAATCAGCCCCAGCATTTT.

This clone was seen just once. The rearrangement links TRBV25-1 to TRBJ1-4, with 8 bases identical to TRBD1. V was clipped by 2 bases and J by 8 bases; unmatched bases: 16. The germline gives CDR1 MGHDK, CDR2 SYGVNS. The CDR3 has 18 residues. The CDR3 loop is CASSEPGTGIGVHEKLFF. DNA of the CDR3: TGTGCCAGCAGTGAACCCGGGACAGGAATAGGGGTACACGAAAAACTGTTTTTT.

The table lists this clone with a few counts. The rearrangement uses TRBV7-9 and TRBJ2-2, with 10 bases lining up with TRBD2. This CDR3 comprises 16 residues. The J segment lost 9 bases and the V segment lost 1 base, leaving 8 bases of the junction unmatched. Germline V gives CDR1 SEHNR, CDR2 FQNEAQ (reference sequence). The CDR3 loop reads CASSLGLAGAERELFF. The DNA of the CDR3 is TGTGCCAGCAGCTTAGGCCTAGCGGGAGCTGAGCGGGAGCTGTTTTTT.

The chain recombines TRBV3-1 (or the pseudogene TRBV3-2) with TRBJ2-2, with D unclear. CDR1 is LGHDT, CDR2 YNNKEL, per germline (reference sequence). V gave up 2 bases and J gave up 0 bases, with 1 base separating them. The CDR3 sequence is 13 residues long. The CDR3 region is CASSQPNTGELFF. CDR3 DNA sequence: TGTGCCAGCAGCCAACCGAACACCGGGGAGCTGTTTTTT.

The V call is TRBV27, the J call TRBJ1-2; D uncertain. V was shortened by 6 bases and J by 7 bases, with 15 bases between the two germline ends. Germline V CDR1 and CDR2: MNHEY, SMNVEV (reference sequence). The CDR3 is 13 amino acids. The CDR3 reads CASSPGWAGGYTF. For the CDR3, the DNA is TGTGCCAGCAGCCCGGGATGGGCCGGTGGCTACACCTTC.

The V gene is TRBV19, the J gene TRBJ2-7, with TRBD2 matching 10 bases. Trimming at V came to 5 bases and at J to 9 bases, leaving 1 base not matched to a gene. The CDR3 has 11 amino acids. The V gene's germline CDR1 is LNHDA and CDR2 SQIVND (reference sequence). For the CDR3, the DNA is TGTGCCAGTAGTTCTAGCGGGAGGCAGTACTTC. The encoded protein is CASSSSGRQYF.

This clone turned up a few times. The chain has TRBV2 and TRBJ2-7, with D perhaps TRBD1 (6 bases). CDR3 length: 14 amino acids. Germline CDR1 reads SNHLY; CDR2 reads FYNNEI. V was cut by 6 bases and J by 4 bases, with 16 bases left in between. Here the CDR3 reads CASRNGQSSYEQYF. CDR3 in DNA: TGTGCCAGCAGAAACGGACAGTCTTCTTACGAGCAGTACTTC.

V usage is TRBV6-5 and J usage is TRBJ1-6; no firm D call. CDR1 is MNHEY and CDR2 is SVGAGI in the germline V gene. The CDR3 is 13 amino acids. Here the CDR3 DNA reads TGTGCAGTATCGAGCTCCTATAATTCACCCCTCCACTTT. This gives the protein CAVSSSYNSPLHF.

V gene TRBV6-4 combines with J gene TRBJ2-7; D may be TRBD2 (5 bases). This CDR3 contains 16 residues. The germline gives CDR1 MRHNA, CDR2 SNTAGT. V was trimmed by 7 bases and J by 0 bases, leaving 19 bases between them. The CDR3 nucleotides are TGTGCCAGCACCACCTTTTGGAGGCCTAGCTCCTACGAGCAGTACTTC. Its translation is CASTTFWRPSSYEQYF.

The chain links TRBV2 to TRBJ1-5; 8 bases are a match to TRBD1. The CDR3 runs 14 residues. Trimming removed 6 bases from V and 5 bases from J; junction bases left unmatched: 6. CDR1 and CDR2 (germline): SNHLY, FYNNEI. CDR3 loop: CASRGGTGYQPQHF. In DNA, the CDR3 is TGTGCCAGCAGGGGGGGGACAGGTTATCAGCCCCAGCATTTT.

This clone was counted a few times. This chain joins TRBV6-6 and TRBJ2-7, with TRBD2 matching 9 bases. This CDR3 contains 14 residues. The V gene's germline CDR1 is MNHNY and CDR2 SVGAGI (reference sequence). V shed 5 bases and J 6 bases; nucleotides not matched to a gene: 8. The CDR3 DNA reads as TGTGCCAGCAGTCAGGGGACTAGCTCATTCGAGCAGTACTTC. Amino acids: CASSQGTSSFEQYF.

The chain recombines TRBV19 with TRBJ1-5, with TRBD1 matching over 7 bases. This CDR3 comprises 14 residues. Germline CDR1 is LNHDA and CDR2 is SQIVND (reference sequence). With 8 bases clipped from V and 5 bases from J, the junction kept 9 bases outside the gene matches. The CDR3 DNA reads TGTGCCAGTTCGGATGCAGGGGGTTATCAGCCCCAGCATTTT. Translated, it gives CASSDAGGYQPQHF.

The chain employs TRBV4-1 and TRBJ1-3, with 10 bases matching TRBD1. Germline CDR1 MGHRA, CDR2 YSYEKL. The trim removed 2 bases at V and 3 bases at J, leaving 1 base unmatched. The CDR3 has 15 residues. The CDR3 sequence is CASSQRTGGGNTIYF. In DNA, the CDR3 is TGCGCCAGCAGCCAAAGGACAGGGGGTGGAAACACCATATATTTT.

The chain links TRBV28 to TRBJ2-1; the D gene is possibly TRBD1 (6 bases). CDR1 MDHEN and CDR2 SYDVKM come from the germline V gene. The CDR3 spans 13 residues. Trimming left V 8 bases short and J 7 bases short, with 15 bases between. Here the CDR3 DNA reads TGTGCCAGCCGAACAACAGGGTTTAATGAGCAGTTCTTC. Translation gives CASRTTGFNEQFF.

The CDR3 DNA reads as TGTGCCAGCAGCTTCGACACCTATAATTCACCCCTCCACTTT. It encodes CASSFDTYNSPLHF. The chain links TRBV5-4 to TRBJ1-6; D is unclear. This CDR3 has 14 residues. Trimming took off 2 bases at V and 2 bases at J, with 5 bases between the two ends. Germline CDR1 SGHNT, CDR2 YYREEE (reference sequence).

This clone was detected only a few times. The chain recombines TRBV3-1 (or the pseudogene TRBV3-2) with TRBJ1-1; tentative D call: TRBD1 (6 bases). CDR1 LGHDT and CDR2 YNNKEL come from the germline V gene (reference sequence). Trimming left V 0 bases short and J 3 bases short, with 17 bases between. This CDR3 has 17 amino acids. As DNA, the CDR3 is TGTGCCAGCAGCCAAGAAGGTAGTCAGGGGCTCTACACTGAAGCTTTCTTT. Amino acids: CASSQEGSQGLYTEAFF.

The chain recombines TRBV7-9 with TRBJ1-4; 7 bases agree with TRBD1. Per germline, CDR1 SEHNR and CDR2 FQNEAQ (reference sequence). The ends lost 1 base at V and 4 bases at J; junction bases unmatched: 6. The CDR3 covers 16 residues. Written as DNA, the CDR3 is TGTGCCAGCAGCTTAGGGTCCGGGACAGTTAATGAAAAACTGTTTTTT. Translating it yields CASSLGSGTVNEKLFF.

The rearrangement uses TRBV6-5 and TRBJ2-3, with no clear D. The CDR3 consists of 14 residues. Trimming left V 6 bases short and J 0 bases short, with 10 bases between. Germline V gives CDR1 MNHEY, CDR2 SVGAGI. The CDR3 sequence: CASRTHTSTDTQYF. The CDR3 coding sequence is TGTGCCAGCAGGACGCATACTAGCACAGATACGCAGTATTTT.

This clone has just one count. The chain employs TRBV5-4 and TRBJ2-5; 9 bases map to TRBD1. The CDR3 runs to 15 residues. V lost 1 base and J lost 7; bases outside the gene matches: 8. CDR1 and CDR2 (germline): SGHNT, YYREEE (reference sequence). CDR3 in amino acids: CASSLPGDRAVTQYF. CDR3 in DNA: TGTGCCAGCAGCTTGCCCGGGGACAGGGCCGTGACCCAGTACTTC.